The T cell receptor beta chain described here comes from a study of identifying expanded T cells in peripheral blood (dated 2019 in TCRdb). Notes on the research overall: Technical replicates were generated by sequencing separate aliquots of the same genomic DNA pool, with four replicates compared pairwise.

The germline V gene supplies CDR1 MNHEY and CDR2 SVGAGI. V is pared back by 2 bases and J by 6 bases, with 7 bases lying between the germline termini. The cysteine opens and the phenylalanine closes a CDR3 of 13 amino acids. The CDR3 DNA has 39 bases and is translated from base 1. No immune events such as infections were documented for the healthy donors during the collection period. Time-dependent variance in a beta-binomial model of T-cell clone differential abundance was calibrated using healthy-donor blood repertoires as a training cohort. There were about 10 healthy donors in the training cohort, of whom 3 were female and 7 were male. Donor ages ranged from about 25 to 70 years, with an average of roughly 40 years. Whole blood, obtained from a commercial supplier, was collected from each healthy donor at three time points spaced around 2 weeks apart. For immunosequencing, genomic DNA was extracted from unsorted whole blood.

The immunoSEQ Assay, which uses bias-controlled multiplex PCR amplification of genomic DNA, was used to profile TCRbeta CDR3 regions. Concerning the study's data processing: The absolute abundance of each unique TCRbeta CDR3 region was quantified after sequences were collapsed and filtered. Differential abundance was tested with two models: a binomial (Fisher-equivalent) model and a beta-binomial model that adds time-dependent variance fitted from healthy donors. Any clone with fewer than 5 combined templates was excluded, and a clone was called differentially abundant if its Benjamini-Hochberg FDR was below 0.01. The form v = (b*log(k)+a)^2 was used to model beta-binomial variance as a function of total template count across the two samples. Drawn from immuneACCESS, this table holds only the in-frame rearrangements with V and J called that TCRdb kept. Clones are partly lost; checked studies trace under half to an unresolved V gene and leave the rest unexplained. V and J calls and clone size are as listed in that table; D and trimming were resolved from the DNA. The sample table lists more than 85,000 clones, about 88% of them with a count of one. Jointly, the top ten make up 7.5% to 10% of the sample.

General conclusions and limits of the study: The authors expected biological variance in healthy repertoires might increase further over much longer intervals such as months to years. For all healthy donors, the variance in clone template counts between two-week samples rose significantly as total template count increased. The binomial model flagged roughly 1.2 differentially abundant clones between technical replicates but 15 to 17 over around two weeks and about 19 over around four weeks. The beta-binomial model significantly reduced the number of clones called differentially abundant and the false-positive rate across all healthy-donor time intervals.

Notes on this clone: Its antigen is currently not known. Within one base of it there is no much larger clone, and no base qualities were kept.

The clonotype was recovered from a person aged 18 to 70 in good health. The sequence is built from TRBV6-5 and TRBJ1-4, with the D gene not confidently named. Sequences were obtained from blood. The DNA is TGTGCCAGCAGTTACGTAGGTGATGAAAAACTGTTTTTT. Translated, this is CASSYVGDEKLFF.